Below are 21 T cell receptor beta chains sequenced from a single sample in a study of blood T cells in healthy people across ages. Together with a sample-barcoded 5' primer, a J-beta primer mix was included in a second PCR lasting about 7 to 11 cycles. TCRdb reprocessed the 5' RACE reads with MiXCR, giving one entry per CDR3 protein. The table lists about a million distinct CDR3 sequences, more than 30% of them singletons. Sequenced: blood. Receptors were obtained from a man younger than 35 in good health.

This clonotype has only one observation. One end of the junction fails to match germline, which may point to a read error. The chain couples TRBV4-1 to TRBJ1-2, with TRBD1 matching 9 bases. CDR1 and CDR2 (germline): MGHRA, YSYEKL. CDR3 size: 16 residues. CDR3 DNA sequence: TGCGCCAGCACCCAGGGGGAGGACAGGGGATTCTATGGCTACGCCTTC. This gives the protein CASTQGEDRGFYGYAF.

This clonotype was seen a few times. The J gene is TRBJ1-5, the V gene TRBV20-1, with D perhaps matching TRBD1 (6 bases). CDR1 is DFQATT and CDR2 is SNEGSKA in the germline V gene (reference sequence). This CDR3 contains 16 residues. Trimming stripped 4 bases from V and 0 bases from J, with 16 bases between. CDR3 nucleotides: TGCAGTGCTATTCCCCTTCGACAGGATAGCAATCAGCCCCAGCATTTT. Residues: CSAIPLRQDSNQPQHF.

This rearrangement joins TRBV18 to TRBJ2-7, with D possibly being TRBD2 (6 bases). CDR3 length equals 14 residues. Germline CDR1 reads KGHSH; CDR2 reads LQKENI. The germline V and J ends were trimmed by 2 bases and 0 bases, with 8 bases remaining between them. In DNA, the CDR3 is TGTGCCAGCTCACCAGGAGGGGCCTCCTACGAGCAGTACTTC. This encodes CASSPGGASYEQYF.

V usage is TRBV7-9 and J usage is TRBJ1-4; maybe TRBD1 (5 bases). Looked up from germline, CDR1 is SEHNR and CDR2 is FQNEAQ (reference sequence). The CDR3 length is 16 residues. With 1 base removed from V and 8 bases from J, the gap between germline ends came to 17 bases. The CDR3 sequence is CASSLGGTLLREKLFF. CDR3 nucleotide sequence: TGTGCCAGCAGCTTAGGAGGGACCCTCCTACGGGAAAAACTGTTTTTT. The complete variable domain, with remaining parts taken from reference TRBV7-9 and TRBJ1-4, reads DTGVSQNPRHKITKRGQNVTFRCDPISEHNRLYWYRQTLGQGPEFLTYFQNEAQLEKSRLLSDRFSAERPKGSFSTLEIQRTEQGDSAMYLCASSLGGTLLREKLFFGSGTQLSVL.

V usage is TRBV11-2 and J usage is TRBJ2-2; 7 bases fit TRBD2. The CDR3 is 16 amino acids. Germline-derived CDR1 and CDR2 are SGHAT and FQNNGV. The trim removed 1 base at V and 4 bases at J, leaving 6 bases unmatched. In nucleotides, the CDR3 is TGTGCCAGCAGCTTAGGGGGGGGGTTGGTCACCGGGGAGCTGTTTTTT. This translates into CASSLGGGLVTGELFF. The whole variable domain, remainder taken from reference TRBV11-2 and TRBJ2-2, is EAGVAQSPRYKIIEKRQSVAFWCNPISGHATLYWYQQILGQGPKLLIQFQNNGVVDDSQLPKDRFSAERLKGVDSTLKIQPAKLEDSAVYLCASSLGGGLVTGELFFGEGSRLTVL.

This clonotype has a handful of counts. V gene TRBV7-3 combines with J gene TRBJ2-3; D is undetermined. The germline V gene has CDR1 SGHTA and CDR2 FQGTGA. V shed 5 bases and J shed 3 bases, with 18 bases lying between them. The length of the CDR3 is 16 residues. CDR3 DNA: TGTGCCAGCAGCCCCTTCCGAAGATTGGGAACAGATACGCAGTATTTT. This translates into CASSPFRRLGTDTQYF.

This clonotype was found many times. The chain links TRBV6-1 to TRBJ1-5; D remains unclear. With 2 bases removed from V and 2 bases from J, the gap between germline ends came to 7 bases. This CDR3 comprises 14 residues. Germline V CDR1 and CDR2: MNHNS, SASEGT. CDR3: CASSEKLGNQPQHF. The CDR3 DNA reads as TGTGCCAGCAGTGAAAAGTTGGGCAATCAGCCCCAGCATTTT.

This clonotype was recorded many times. The genes are TRBV20-1 and TRBJ2-4, with D uncertain. The germline V gene encodes CDR1 DFQATT and CDR2 SNEGSKA (reference sequence). The CDR3 runs to 13 residues. With 5 bases removed from V and 1 base from J, the gap between germline ends came to 9 bases. CDR3 sequence reads: CSAVEPAKNIQYF. CDR3 nucleotides: TGCAGTGCTGTGGAGCCGGCCAAAAACATTCAGTACTTC.

The chain carries TRBV4-3 and TRBJ2-3, with D possibly matching TRBD2 (5 bases). The CDR3 runs to 17 residues. Trimming removed 0 bases from V and 4 bases from J, with 17 bases in between. Germline CDR1 reads LGHNA; CDR2 reads YSLEER. The CDR3 is CASSQDLGRGVSDTQYF. CDR3 bases: TGCGCCAGCAGCCAAGATCTGGGTCGGGGAGTCTCAGATACGCAGTATTTT.

The sample holds a few counts of this clonotype. V is TRBV12-3 or TRBV12-4 and J is TRBJ1-6, with D unclear. The CDR3 totals 13 residues. V lost 7 bases, J lost 4 bases, and 8 bases lay in between. CDR3 amino acids: CASTDTYNSPLHF. The CDR3 DNA reads TGTGCCAGCACCGACACGTATAATTCACCCCTCCACTTT.

V usage is TRBV12-3 or TRBV12-4 and J usage is TRBJ2-2; no definite D call. The CDR3 runs to 18 residues. Trimming removed 2 bases from V and 4 bases from J, with 20 bases in between. This CDR3 is CASSLSPVRAGFTGELFF. The CDR3 nucleotides read TGTGCCAGCAGTTTATCGCCTGTCCGGGCAGGCTTCACCGGGGAGCTGTTTTTT.

This chain links TRBV20-1 with TRBJ1-1; TRBD1 might be the D (5 bases). Germline CDR1 DFQATT, CDR2 SNEGSKA (reference sequence). The CDR3 contains 13 residues. With 5 bases removed from V and 1 base from J, the gap between germline ends came to 11 bases. The CDR3 spells CSAPGRGNTEAFF. The CDR3 bases are TGCAGTGCTCCCGGAAGGGGGAACACTGAAGCTTTCTTT.

Only a few counts were recorded for this clonotype. This rearrangement joins TRBV12-3 or TRBV12-4 to TRBJ2-3; TRBD2 is a possible D gene (6 bases). This CDR3 is 12 amino acids long. V was clipped by 4 bases and J by 9 bases, with 11 bases between them. The CDR3 is CASSSPGGTQYF. The DNA of the CDR3 is TGTGCCAGCAGTTCCCCCGGGGGAACGCAGTATTTT.

This clonotype has more than one count but fewer than ten. The chain combines TRBV2 with TRBJ2-7; D is undetermined. Germline V gene lookup returns CDR1 SNHLY and CDR2 FYNNEI. The CDR3 has 14 residues. V lost 4 bases and J 5 bases, leaving 15 bases between the germline ends. The CDR3 reads CASSALRPDHEQYF. CDR3 DNA sequence: TGTGCCAGCAGTGCGTTGCGGCCGGACCACGAGCAGTACTTC.

The chain links TRBV7-9 to TRBJ1-2; possibly TRBD1 for D (5 bases). Trimming pared 0 bases from V and 8 bases from J, leaving 25 bases between. The CDR3 runs 18 residues. Germline assignment: CDR1 SEHNR and CDR2 FQNEAQ (reference sequence). DNA of the CDR3: TGTGCCAGCAGCTTAGCCTACGAAACGATCGTTGGGGCGCGAGGCTACACCTTC. Translated: CASSLAYETIVGARGYTF.

This clonotype was picked up many times. J is TRBJ1-2 and V is TRBV4-2, with unresolved D. Germline lookup yields CDR1 LGHNA and CDR2 YNFKEQ. Trimming took off 3 bases at V and 6 bases at J, with 11 bases between the two ends. CDR3 length: 13 residues. In nucleotides, the CDR3 is TGTGCCAGCAGCCAGGCTAGGGAGAATGGCTACACCTTC. This gives the protein CASSQARENGYTF.

The CDR3 DNA is TGTGCCAGCAGCACGACCGGGACAGAGAATTCCTACGAGCAGTACTTC. Translated: CASSTTGTENSYEQYF. This sequence joins TRBV21-1 and TRBJ2-7; whether TRBD1, the table's D call, matches the DNA was not checked. TRBV21-1 is a documented pseudogene. The CDR3 consists of 16 residues.

This clonotype was observed a handful of times. The CDR3 region is CASGATGFYGYTF. CDR3 in DNA: TGTGCCAGCGGCGCGACAGGGTTCTATGGCTACACCTTC. This sequence joins TRBV27 and TRBJ1-2; 7 bases fit TRBD1. V shed 8 bases and J 4 bases; nucleotides not matched to a gene: 7. Germline V gene lookup returns CDR1 MNHEY and CDR2 SMNVEV (reference sequence). The CDR3 has 13 amino acids.

This clonotype showed up just a few times. The rearrangement uses TRBV7-2 and TRBJ1-2; D is perhaps TRBD1 (5 bases). CDR1 is SGHTA and CDR2 is FQGNSA in the germline V gene. This CDR3 contains 16 residues. Deletions cut 4 bases from V and 0 bases from J, with 15 bases between. CDR3 region: CASSSHWTSTNYGYTF. CDR3 DNA: TGTGCCAGCAGCTCGCACTGGACATCAACTAACTATGGCTACACCTTC.

The rearrangement links TRBV7-6 to TRBJ1-1; D may be TRBD1 (5 bases). This CDR3 contains 16 residues. V was clipped by 3 bases and J by 3 bases, with 17 bases between them. Germline lookup yields CDR1 SGHVS and CDR2 FNYEAQ. The DNA for the CDR3 is TGTGCCAGCAGCTTTGGTTTGGGGGGGATCGACACTGAAGCTTTCTTT. This encodes CASSFGLGGIDTEAFF.

The rearrangement joins TRBV20-1 to TRBJ1-2; D not certain. CDR1 and CDR2 from the germline V gene are DFQATT and SNEGSKA (reference sequence). This CDR3 is built from 14 residues. V was trimmed by 2 bases and J by 1 base, leaving 11 bases between them. Here the CDR3 reads CSARQYEGNYGYTF. The DNA of the CDR3 is TGCAGTGCTAGACAATATGAGGGTAACTATGGCTACACCTTC.